This T cell receptor beta chain was identified in a study of neurological immune-mediated disorders. CDR3 length equals 16 residues. The germline CDR1 and CDR2 sequences are LGHNA and YSLEER. Germline trimming cut 0 bases from V and 4 bases from J; bases unmatched to any gene: 5. This clonotype was observed many times. The cDNA was generated through 5'RACE incorporating 10-nucleotide random UMIs. One entry per CDR3 protein results from TCRdb running MiXCR on the 5' RACE reads. The sample lists approximately 30,000 distinct CDR3 sequences; approximately 21% were seen once. The V call is TRBV4-3, the J call TRBJ2-1; 8 bases align to TRBD2. The origin of this receptor is a woman aged 60-70 years in good health. Sequenced material: PBMCs. This CDR3 is CASSQDRTSRYNEQFF. The CDR3 nucleotides are TGCGCCAGCAGCCAAGATCGGACTAGCCGATACAATGAGCAGTTCTTC.